A single sample is the source of the 16 T cell receptor beta chains below, sequenced in a study of T cells in Graves' hyperthyroidism and ophthalmopathy. TCR beta CDR3 region amplification was performed from RNA transcripts. First-round RT-PCR of the TCR CDR3 relied on the HTBI primer set. TCRdb itself ran the multiplex PCR reads through MiXCR, one entry per CDR3 protein. The sample carries 300,000 to 450,000 distinct CDR3 sequences, about 15% recorded once. Sequenced sample: blood. The receptors were sampled from a woman in her late teens or twenties with Graves' hyperthyroidism that later progressed to Graves' ophthalmopathy.

In its sample, this clonotype was seen many times. The J gene is TRBJ2-7, the V gene TRBV6-2 or TRBV6-3; D is unclear. CDR3 length: 14 amino acids. V lost 0 bases, J lost 4 bases, and 10 bases lay in between. Germline V gene sequence: CDR1 MNHEY, CDR2 SVGEGT. CDR3: CASSYSRDAYEQYF. Written as DNA, the CDR3 is TGTGCCAGCAGTTACTCGCGAGACGCTTACGAGCAGTACTTC.

In this sample, this clonotype turned up a few times. This chain connects TRBV27 to TRBJ2-5, with a possible D match to TRBD1 (5 bases). Trimming cost V 6 bases and J 7 bases, with 9 bases left between them. CDR3 size: 11 residues. Germline loops: CDR1 MNHEY, CDR2 SMNVEV (reference sequence). CDR3 loop: CASRTQGTQYF. The CDR3 region has the DNA TGTGCCAGCAGGACCCAGGGGACCCAGTACTTC.

This clonotype was observed a few times. The chain links TRBV24-1 to TRBJ2-5; D is perhaps TRBD2 (6 bases). From germline, CDR1 is KGHDR and CDR2 SFDVKD. The CDR3 contains 14 residues. Trimming pared 3 bases from V and 2 bases from J, leaving 9 bases between. The DNA for the CDR3 is TGTGCCACCAGTGATAGGCGGGAACAAGAGACCCAGTACTTC. Translating it yields CATSDRREQETQYF.

This clonotype showed up just a few times. The junction does not match germline at one end; this may be a read error. The chain carries TRBV5-6 and TRBJ1-2; 11 bases map to TRBD1. The germline gives CDR1 SGHDT, CDR2 YYEEEE. CDR3 size: 13 residues. The CDR3 loop is CVSSLDRGLGYTF. CDR3 bases: TGTGTCAGCAGCTTGGACAGGGGGCTTGGCTACACCTTC. Looking up the rest from reference TRBV5-6 and TRBJ1-2 gives the full variable domain: DAGVTQSPTHLIKTRGQQVTLRCSPKSGHDTVSWYQQALGQGPQFIFQYYEEEERQRGNFPDRFSGHQFPNYSSELNVNALLLGDSALYLCVSSLDRGLGYTFGSGTRLTVV.

The table lists this clonotype with many counts. The J gene is TRBJ2-3, the V gene TRBV10-3; D uncertain. The CDR3 covers 13 residues. In germline, CDR1 is ENHRY, CDR2 SYGVKD. Trimming shortened V by 0 bases and J by 7 bases, and 8 bases separated the two germline ends. This CDR3 is CAISESASNTQYF. The CDR3 nucleotides read TGTGCCATCAGTGAGTCGGCTTCCAATACGCAGTATTTT.

The chain recombines TRBV28 with TRBJ1-2; TRBD1 agrees at 10 bases. After removal of 9 bases from V and 5 bases from J, the junction contained 6 bases not matched to a gene. The CDR3 has 13 amino acids. CDR1 and CDR2 (germline): MDHEN, SYDVKM. The CDR3 is CASREGQGYGYTF. CDR3 nucleotide sequence: TGTGCCAGTAGAGAGGGACAGGGGTATGGCTACACCTTC.

In its sample, this clonotype was seen a few times. The chain links TRBV6-2 or TRBV6-3 to TRBJ2-7; TRBD1 aligns across 11 bases. The junction had 14 bases not matched to a gene; V was cut back by 2 bases and J by 5 bases. This CDR3 has 18 amino acids. Germline values: CDR1 MNHEY, CDR2 SVGEGT. The CDR3 DNA follows: TGTGCCAGCAGTTACCGCGGGACCGGGACAGGGGGTCGGGACGAGCAGTACTTC. The encoded protein is CASSYRGTGTGGRDEQYF.

The table lists this clonotype with a few counts. This chain connects TRBV2 to TRBJ2-1; tentative D call: TRBD1 (6 bases). V was shortened by 3 bases and J by 4 bases, with 10 bases between the two germline ends. Germline V CDR1 and CDR2: SNHLY, FYNNEI. There are 14 residues in the CDR3. In nucleotides, the CDR3 is TGTGCCAGCAGTGACAGGGGCGAATACAATGAGCAGTTCTTC. Translated: CASSDRGEYNEQFF.

This clonotype was seen many times. The rearrangement uses TRBV2 and TRBJ1-6; D is ambiguous. This CDR3 spans 16 amino acids. With 3 bases removed from V and 9 bases from J, the gap between germline ends came to 18 bases. Germline loops: CDR1 SNHLY, CDR2 FYNNEI. CDR3 in DNA: TGTGCCAGCAGTGATGGCAGGCGGGTTATGGGTTCACCCCTCCACTTT. This sequence encodes CASSDGRRVMGSPLHF.

This clonotype was detected only a few times. This chain connects TRBV6-2 or TRBV6-3 to TRBJ2-1; 10 bases fit TRBD2. Losses at the gene ends were 0 bases for V and 9 bases for J; bases not matched to a gene: 11. The CDR3 sequence is 17 residues long. Germline V gene lookup returns CDR1 MNHEY and CDR2 SVGEGT. The CDR3, as DNA: TGTGCCAGCAGTTACTCGATGGCTAGCGGGAGTAGGAGTGAGCAGTTCTTC. Its translation: CASSYSMASGSRSEQFF.

This clonotype turned up a few times. J is TRBJ2-7 and V is TRBV2, with D maybe TRBD1 (5 bases). V lost 8 bases and J 5 bases, leaving 22 bases between the germline ends. The germline CDR1 and CDR2 sequences are SNHLY and FYNNEI. The CDR3 spans 15 residues. Here the CDR3 reads CASSYQGSPPHEQYF. In nucleotides, the CDR3 is TGTGCCAGCTCTTACCAGGGTTCACCCCCCCACGAGCAGTACTTC.

This clonotype was recorded a few times. This chain joins TRBV15 and TRBJ2-5; 7 bases match TRBD2. Looked up from germline, CDR1 is LNHNV and CDR2 is YYDKDF (reference sequence). V shed 3 bases, J shed 0 bases, and the junction held 7 bases outside the gene matches. This CDR3 comprises 16 residues. CDR3 nucleotides: TGTGCCACCAGCAGCTCTAGCGGTCGGGACCAAGAGACCCAGTACTTC. Amino acid sequence: CATSSSSGRDQETQYF.

The chain joins TRBV3-1 to TRBJ1-5; D gene unclear. V lost 1 base, J lost 0 bases, and 7 bases lay in between. Per germline, CDR1 LGHDT and CDR2 YNNKEL (reference sequence). There are 15 residues in the CDR3. CDR3 nucleotide sequence: TGTGCCAGCAGCCAAGGACCCAATAGCAATCAGCCCCAGCATTTT. Translated, it gives CASSQGPNSNQPQHF. Complete variable domain (other parts from reference TRBV3-1 and TRBJ1-5): DTAVSQTPKYLVTQMGNDKSIKCEQNLGHDTMYWYKQDSKKFLKIMFSYNNKELIINETVPNRFSPKSPDKAHLNLHINSLELGDSAVYFCASSQGPNSNQPQHFGDGTRLSIL.

This clonotype came up many times. The chain employs TRBV12-3 or TRBV12-4 and TRBJ2-7; no firm D call. Trimming took 3 bases from V and 2 from J, leaving 8 bases between them. This CDR3 has 13 amino acids. The CDR3 nucleotides are TGTGCCAGCAGTTTTAGGTCCGCCTACGAGCAGTACTTC. As protein: CASSFRSAYEQYF.

This clonotype was observed a handful of times. V is TRBV6-2 or TRBV6-3 and J is TRBJ2-1; no definite D call. Germline CDR1 and CDR2: MNHEY and SVGEGT. The CDR3 extends over 15 amino acids. Trimming stripped 4 bases from V and 5 bases from J, with 15 bases between. CDR3 residues: CASSSRFGSHNEQFF. CDR3 DNA: TGTGCCAGCAGTTCCCGGTTTGGGTCCCACAATGAGCAGTTCTTC.

This clonotype has a handful of counts. The chain combines TRBV7-9 with TRBJ1-4; TRBD1 matches 11 bases. Germline CDR1 reads SEHNR; CDR2 reads FQNEAQ (reference sequence). The junction had 7 bases not matched to a gene; V was cut back by 5 bases and J by 8 bases. The CDR3 contains 15 residues. The CDR3: CASSRRTGGREKLFF. The CDR3 DNA follows: TGTGCCAGCAGCCGTCGGACAGGGGGCCGGGAAAAACTGTTTTTT.